The 29 T cell receptor beta chains below all came from one sample that was sequenced in a study of blood T cell repertoires in COVID-19. Sequencing was performed with immunoSEQ multiplex PCR; in TCRdb, only in-frame clones are kept and a portion is missing. The sample yields 75,000 to 80,000 clones, approximately 90% seen once. The specimen sequenced was peripheral blood. The receptors were gathered from a human donor in a cohort sampled during active COVID-19.

The genes are TRBV27 and TRBJ1-2; 11 nucleotides match TRBD1. V was pared by 3 bases and J by 6 bases, with 6 bases of the junction left unmatched. Germline CDR1 MNHEY, CDR2 SMNVEV (reference sequence). The CDR3 is 15 residues long. In DNA, the CDR3 is TGTGCCAGCAGTTTGGGGACAGGGGGTTCCCATGGCTACACCTTC. Protein product: CASSLGTGGSHGYTF.

This clone has only one observation. The V call is TRBV7-2, the J call TRBJ2-1, with TRBD2 as a possible D gene (6 bases). The germline V gene has CDR1 SGHTA and CDR2 FQGNSA. This CDR3 is built from 13 residues. V lost 3 bases to trimming and J lost 6 bases, with 9 bases between them. CDR3: CASSFLGGNEQFF. In DNA, the CDR3 is TGTGCCAGCAGCTTCCTGGGAGGCAATGAGCAGTTCTTC.

About this clone itself: Germline is not matched at one junction end, which may reflect a read error. This chain links TRBV7-2 with TRBJ1-2; D gene unclear. CDR1 is SGHTA and CDR2 is FQGNSA in the germline V gene. The CDR3 runs 11 residues. CDR3 nucleotides: TGTGCCAGCAGCTTAGTGAGGGATCTCGCCTTC. Protein product: CASSLVRDLAF.

This clone has just one count. The chain employs TRBV7-8 and TRBJ1-5; TRBD1 aligns across 9 bases. The CDR3 extends over 15 amino acids. The germline V gene encodes CDR1 SGHVS and CDR2 FQNEAQ. Trimming cost V 0 bases and J 4 bases; bases outside gene matches: 1. The CDR3 nucleotides read TGTGCCAGCAGCTTAGCGGGGACAGGGAATCAGCCCCAGCATTTT. Its translation is CASSLAGTGNQPQHF. The whole variable domain, filled in from reference TRBV7-8 and TRBJ1-5, reads GAGVSQSPRYKVAKRGQDVALRCDPISGHVSLFWYQQALGQGPEFLTYFQNEAQLDKSGLPSDRFFAERPEGSVSTLKIQRTQQEDSAVYLCASSLAGTGNQPQHFGDGTRLSIL.

V and J are TRBV6-5 and TRBJ1-6; TRBD1 matches 10 bases. Losses at the gene ends were 6 bases for V and 6 bases for J; bases not matched to a gene: 5. The germline gives CDR1 MNHEY, CDR2 SVGAGI. The CDR3 runs 15 residues. CDR3 bases: TGTGCCAGCAGACAGACAGGGGGCGGTAATTCACCCCTCCACTTT. Translated, it gives CASRQTGGGNSPLHF.

The V and J genes are TRBV29-1 and TRBJ2-1; 8 bases agree with TRBD2. Germline V gives CDR1 SQVTM, CDR2 ANQGSEA. This CDR3 comprises 15 residues. J was trimmed by 5 bases and V by 0 bases; bases with no gene match: 6. Here the CDR3 DNA reads TGCAGCGTTGAAGACCCGGGGGGGTCCGACAATGAGCAGTTCTTC. Its translation is CSVEDPGGSDNEQFF.

The rearrangement links TRBV6-5 to TRBJ1-2; D is possibly TRBD1 (5 bases). The CDR3 extends over 16 amino acids. Per the germline V gene, CDR1 is MNHEY and CDR2 is SVGAGI. Trimming shortened V by 2 bases and J by 8 bases, and 21 bases separated the two germline ends. CDR3: CASSYGLNRGGWGYTF. The CDR3 nucleotides read TGTGCCAGCAGTTACGGCCTGAATCGCGGGGGTTGGGGCTACACCTTC.

The V call is TRBV4-1, the J call TRBJ2-1; 9 bases align to TRBD2. In germline, CDR1 is MGHRA, CDR2 YSYEKL. Trimming at V came to 0 bases and at J to 7 bases, leaving 7 bases not matched to a gene. The length of the CDR3 is 16 residues. The DNA for the CDR3 is TGCGCCAGCAGCCAAGATCCGGGACTAGCTCTTAATGAGCAGTTCTTC. Translation: CASSQDPGLALNEQFF.

V gene TRBV3-1 (or the pseudogene TRBV3-2) combines with J gene TRBJ1-1, with a tentative D call TRBD1 (5 bases). CDR3 length: 12 residues. Germline V lookup: CDR1 LGHDT, CDR2 YNNKEL (reference sequence). Deletions cut 1 base from V and 9 bases from J, with 9 bases between. CDR3 DNA sequence: TGTGCCAGCAGCCAAGGACAGTTAAAAGCTTTCTTT. Its translation: CASSQGQLKAFF.

The V gene is TRBV19, the J gene TRBJ2-1, with D unresolved. Trimming removed 0 bases at V and 3 bases at J, with 6 bases between. Germline CDR1 and CDR2: LNHDA and SQIVND (reference sequence). This CDR3 spans 14 amino acids. The CDR3 sequence is CASSIEDNYNEQFF. The CDR3 DNA follows: TGTGCCAGTAGTATAGAAGACAACTACAATGAGCAGTTCTTC.

The chain couples TRBV28 to TRBJ1-1, with D unresolved. CDR1 is MDHEN and CDR2 is SYDVKM in the germline V gene. V was cut by 8 bases and J by 4 bases, with 11 bases left in between. The CDR3 has 12 amino acids. The CDR3 sequence: CASLRAGTEAFF. Written as DNA, the CDR3 is TGTGCCAGCCTCCGGGCGGGCACTGAAGCTTTCTTT.

This clone was seen more than once but under ten times. The genes are TRBV10-1 and TRBJ1-2; maybe TRBD1 (5 bases). Germline loops: CDR1 WNHNN, CDR2 SYGVQD (reference sequence). The CDR3 length is 14 residues. The ends were cut back, 7 bases at V and 5 bases at J, with 17 bases in the middle. CDR3 DNA: TGCGCCAGCAACGAGGAAGACAGTCTTTATGGCTACACCTTC. Translation: CASNEEDSLYGYTF.

The chain couples TRBV5-4 to TRBJ1-2; 8 nucleotides line up with TRBD1. There are 15 residues in the CDR3. CDR1 and CDR2 from the germline V gene are SGHNT and YYREEE (reference sequence). V dropped 4 bases and J dropped 4; count of bases not matched to a gene: 9. The CDR3 DNA reads TGTGCCAGCAGCCTGGGGGCGGGACAGGTCTATGGCTACACCTTC. Its translation: CASSLGAGQVYGYTF.

The chain recombines TRBV27 with TRBJ2-7; 9 bases line up with TRBD2. The CDR3 totals 13 residues. J was trimmed by 6 bases and V by 3 bases; bases with no gene match: 3. The germline gives CDR1 MNHEY, CDR2 SMNVEV (reference sequence). DNA of the CDR3: TGTGCCAGCAGTTTCGGGACTAGCAGCGAGCAGTACTTC. This codes for CASSFGTSSEQYF.

The chain carries TRBV19 and TRBJ2-1; 10 positions match TRBD2. With V trimmed by 10 bases and J by 10 bases, 10 bases remained unmatched. CDR3 length equals 13 residues. Germline values: CDR1 LNHDA, CDR2 SQIVND (reference sequence). This CDR3 is CATHLAGVPEQFF. The CDR3 DNA follows: TGTGCCACCCACCTAGCGGGAGTCCCGGAGCAGTTCTTC.

This chain connects TRBV7-8 to TRBJ2-7, with D perhaps TRBD2 (5 bases). Germline V lookup: CDR1 SGHVS, CDR2 FQNEAQ. This CDR3 region has 16 residues. Trimming stripped 5 bases from V and 0 bases from J, with 17 bases between. For the CDR3, the DNA is TGTGCCAGCAGCGGGCGCCGGACTGACACCTCCTACGAGCAGTACTTC. As protein: CASSGRRTDTSYEQYF.

The chain uses TRBV7-9 and TRBJ2-1, with 9 bases fitting TRBD2. The trim removed 5 bases at V and 7 bases at J, leaving 15 bases unmatched. CDR3 length: 17 residues. Germline-derived CDR1 and CDR2 are SEHNR and FQNEAQ (reference sequence). CDR3 amino acids: CASSPLAGRSVRNEQFF. CDR3 nucleotides: TGTGCCAGCAGCCCTCTAGCGGGACGTTCCGTGCGGAATGAGCAGTTCTTC.

This chain connects TRBV7-8 to TRBJ2-1; 9 bases fit TRBD2. Per germline, CDR1 SGHVS and CDR2 FQNEAQ. Losses at the gene ends were 0 bases for V and 9 bases for J; bases not matched to a gene: 9. CDR3 size: 16 residues. In DNA form, the CDR3 reads TGTGCCAGCAGCTTAGCTGCGACTAGCGGCTATGTTGAGCAGTTCTTC. This codes for CASSLAATSGYVEQFF.

This clone has just a few counts. The V and J genes are TRBV6-2 or TRBV6-3 and TRBJ2-1; 9 bases are shared with TRBD1. V trimming: 0 bases; J trimming: 5 bases; junction bases outside the gene matches: 8. The CDR3 length is 17 residues. Germline CDR1 is MNHEY and CDR2 is SVGEGT. CDR3 protein: CASSYSKWGQGDNEQFF. The CDR3 bases are TGTGCCAGCAGTTACTCGAAGTGGGGACAGGGTGACAATGAGCAGTTCTTC.

Only one count was recorded for this clone. The chain couples TRBV6-6 to TRBJ1-1, with TRBD1 identical over 9 bases. With 5 bases clipped from V and 3 bases from J, the junction kept 13 bases outside the gene matches. CDR3 length equals 17 residues. The germline gives CDR1 MNHNY, CDR2 SVGAGI (reference sequence). The DNA for the CDR3 is TGTGCCAGCAGTCTGTTGGGGACAGGGCTGCGGGACACTGAAGCTTTCTTT. It yields the protein CASSLLGTGLRDTEAFF.

The rearrangement joins TRBV7-8 to TRBJ2-3; D gene unclear. The CDR3 loop spans 12 amino acids. V lost 5 bases and J 2 bases, leaving 5 bases between the germline ends. Germline CDR1 SGHVS, CDR2 FQNEAQ. This CDR3 reads CASSRYTDTQYF. The DNA for the CDR3 is TGTGCCAGCAGCCGTTACACAGATACGCAGTATTTT.

CDR3 sequence (DNA): TGTGCCAGCAGCTTGGGGCGGATGCAGTACTTC. Amino acids: CASSLGRMQYF. The genes are TRBV5-6 and TRBJ2-5, with D unresolved. Trimming removed 0 bases from V and 11 bases from J, with 8 bases in between. Germline lookup yields CDR1 SGHDT and CDR2 YYEEEE. This CDR3 is built from 11 residues.

The chain links TRBV5-8 to TRBJ2-7; TRBD1 agrees at 7 bases. Germline values: CDR1 SGHTS, CDR2 YDEGEE. Trimming took 0 bases from V and 1 from J; bases not matched to a gene: 10. The length of the CDR3 is 17 residues. The CDR3 region has the DNA TGTGCCAGCAGCTTGGTCCACGGGACAGCTTCATCCTACGAGCAGTACTTC. It yields the protein CASSLVHGTASSYEQYF.

The chain joins TRBV6-5 to TRBJ2-5; no clear D. The V and J ends lost 7 bases and 7 bases respectively, with 16 bases between them. The CDR3 totals 13 residues. CDR1 and CDR2 (germline): MNHEY, SVGAGI. CDR3 residues: CASTSDSLLTQYF. The CDR3 DNA sequence: TGTGCCAGCACGAGTGACTCCCTCTTGACCCAGTACTTC.

The rearrangement links TRBV11-2 to TRBJ1-1; TRBD1 matches at 10 bases. The J segment lost 1 base and the V segment lost 5 bases, leaving 10 bases of the junction unmatched. The CDR3 has 17 amino acids. Germline values: CDR1 SGHAT, CDR2 FQNNGV. CDR3 sequence reads: CASSVDRGRVRNTEAFF. CDR3 bases: TGTGCCAGCAGCGTTGACAGGGGGCGAGTAAGGAACACTGAAGCTTTCTTT.

The chain employs TRBV2 and TRBJ1-4, with D perhaps matching TRBD1 (6 bases). Germline CDR1 reads SNHLY; CDR2 reads FYNNEI. Trimming stripped 3 bases from V and 3 bases from J, with 11 bases between. The CDR3 extends over 15 amino acids. This chain's CDR3 is CASSDFWGPNEKLFF. CDR3 DNA sequence: TGTGCCAGCAGTGATTTCTGGGGGCCTAATGAAAAACTGTTTTTT.

V gene TRBV7-3 combines with J gene TRBJ1-2; D remains ambiguous. Germline V gives CDR1 SGHTA, CDR2 FQGTGA. Trimming left V 2 bases short and J 5 bases short, with 9 bases between. The CDR3 totals 13 residues. As DNA, the CDR3 is TGTGCCAGCAGCTTATTTGCCAGTTATGGCTACACCTTC. Translated, it gives CASSLFASYGYTF.

This chain uses TRBV28 with TRBJ2-5, with 7 bases that match TRBD2. CDR3 length: 16 residues. Trimming removed 7 bases from V and 5 bases from J; junction bases left unmatched: 16. The V gene's germline CDR1 is MDHEN and CDR2 SYDVKM. CDR3 sequence reads: CASNQAGSRFSETQYF. The CDR3, as DNA: TGTGCCAGCAATCAAGCGGGGTCAAGATTTTCGGAGACCCAGTACTTC.

The J gene is TRBJ2-1, the V gene TRBV7-9; 8 bases are shared with TRBD2. CDR1 and CDR2 (germline): SEHNR, FQNEAQ (reference sequence). The CDR3 loop spans 15 amino acids. With 0 bases clipped from V and 6 bases from J, the junction kept 4 bases outside the gene matches. CDR3 sequence: CASSLAGLGSNEQFF. DNA for the CDR3: TGTGCCAGCAGCTTAGCGGGACTAGGGAGCAATGAGCAGTTCTTC.